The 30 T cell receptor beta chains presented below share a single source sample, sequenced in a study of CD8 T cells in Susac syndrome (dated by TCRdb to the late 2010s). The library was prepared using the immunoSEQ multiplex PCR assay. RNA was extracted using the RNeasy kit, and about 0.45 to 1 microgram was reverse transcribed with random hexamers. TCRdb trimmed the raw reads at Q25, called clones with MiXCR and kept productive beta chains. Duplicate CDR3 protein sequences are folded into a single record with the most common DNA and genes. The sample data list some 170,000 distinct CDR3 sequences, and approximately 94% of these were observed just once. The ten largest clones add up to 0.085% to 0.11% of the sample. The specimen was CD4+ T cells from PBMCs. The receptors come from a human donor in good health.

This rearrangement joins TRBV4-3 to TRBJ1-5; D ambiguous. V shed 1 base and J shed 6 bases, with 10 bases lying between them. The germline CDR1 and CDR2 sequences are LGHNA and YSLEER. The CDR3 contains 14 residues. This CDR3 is CASSQALQIQPQHF. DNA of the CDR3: TGCGCCAGCAGCCAAGCATTACAGATTCAGCCCCAGCATTTT.

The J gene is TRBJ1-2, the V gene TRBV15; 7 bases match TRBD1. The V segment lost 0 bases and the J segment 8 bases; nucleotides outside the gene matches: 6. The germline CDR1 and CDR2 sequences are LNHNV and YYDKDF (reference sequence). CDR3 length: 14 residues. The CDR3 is CATSRDTQGYGYTF. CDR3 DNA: TGTGCCACCAGCAGAGATACACAGGGGTACGGCTACACCTTC.

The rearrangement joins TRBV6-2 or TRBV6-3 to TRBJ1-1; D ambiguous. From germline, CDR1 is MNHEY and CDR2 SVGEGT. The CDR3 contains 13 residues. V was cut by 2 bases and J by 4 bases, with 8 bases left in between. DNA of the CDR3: TGTGCCAGCAGTTACGCGCATACCACTGAAGCTTTCTTT. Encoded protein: CASSYAHTTEAFF.

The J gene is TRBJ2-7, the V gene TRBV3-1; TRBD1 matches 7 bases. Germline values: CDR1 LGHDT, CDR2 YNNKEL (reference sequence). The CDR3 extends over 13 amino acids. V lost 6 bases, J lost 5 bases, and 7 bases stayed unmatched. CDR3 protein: CASRTGAGDEQYF. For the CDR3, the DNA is TGTGCCAGCAGAACAGGGGCTGGCGACGAGCAGTACTTC.

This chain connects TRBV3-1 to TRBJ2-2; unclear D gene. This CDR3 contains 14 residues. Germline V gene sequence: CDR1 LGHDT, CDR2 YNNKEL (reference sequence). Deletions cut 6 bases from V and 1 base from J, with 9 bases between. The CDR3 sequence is CASSRTQNTGELFF. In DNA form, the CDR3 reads TGTGCCAGCAGTAGGACCCAGAACACCGGGGAGCTGTTTTTT. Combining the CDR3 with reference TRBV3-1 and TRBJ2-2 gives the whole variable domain DTAVSQTPKYLVTQMGNDKSIKCEQNLGHDTMYWYKQDSKKFLKIMFSYNNKELIINETVPNRFSPKSPDKAHLNLHINSLELGDSAVYFCASSRTQNTGELFFGEGSRLTVL.

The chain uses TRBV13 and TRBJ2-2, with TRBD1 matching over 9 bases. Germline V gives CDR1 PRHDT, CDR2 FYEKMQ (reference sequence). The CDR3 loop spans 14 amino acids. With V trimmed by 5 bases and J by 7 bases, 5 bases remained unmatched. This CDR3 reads CASSPWDRDGELFF. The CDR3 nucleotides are TGTGCCAGCAGCCCGTGGGACAGGGACGGGGAGCTGTTTTTT. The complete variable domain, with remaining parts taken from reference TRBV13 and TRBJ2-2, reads AAGVIQSPRHLIKEKRETATLKCYPIPRHDTVYWYQQGPGQDPQFLISFYEKMQSDKGSIPDRFSAQQFSDYHSELNMSSLELGDSALYFCASSPWDRDGELFFGEGSRLTVL.

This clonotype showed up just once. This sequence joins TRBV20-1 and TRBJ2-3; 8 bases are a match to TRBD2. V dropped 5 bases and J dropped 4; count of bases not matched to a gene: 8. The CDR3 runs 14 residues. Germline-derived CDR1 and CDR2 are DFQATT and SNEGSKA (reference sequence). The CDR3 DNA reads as TGCAGTGCTCTCTTCCGGGGGGGCCCAGATACGCAGTATTTT. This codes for CSALFRGGPDTQYF.

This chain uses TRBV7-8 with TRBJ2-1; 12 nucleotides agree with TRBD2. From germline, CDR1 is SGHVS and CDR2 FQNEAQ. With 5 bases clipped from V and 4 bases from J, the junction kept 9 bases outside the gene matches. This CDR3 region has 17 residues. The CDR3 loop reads CASSARLAGVGYNEQFF. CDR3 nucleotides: TGTGCCAGCAGCGCAAGACTAGCGGGAGTTGGTTACAATGAGCAGTTCTTC. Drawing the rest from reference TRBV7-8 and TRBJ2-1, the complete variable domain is GAGVSQSPRYKVAKRGQDVALRCDPISGHVSLFWYQQALGQGPEFLTYFQNEAQLDKSGLPSDRFFAERPEGSVSTLKIQRTQQEDSAVYLCASSARLAGVGYNEQFFGPGTRLTVL.

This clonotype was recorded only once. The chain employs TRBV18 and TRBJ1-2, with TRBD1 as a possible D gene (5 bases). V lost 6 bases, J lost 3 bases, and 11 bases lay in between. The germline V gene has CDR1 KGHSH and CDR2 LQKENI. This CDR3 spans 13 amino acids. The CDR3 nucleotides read TGTGCCAGCTCCCCAGACAGCTACTATGGCTACACCTTC. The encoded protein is CASSPDSYYGYTF.

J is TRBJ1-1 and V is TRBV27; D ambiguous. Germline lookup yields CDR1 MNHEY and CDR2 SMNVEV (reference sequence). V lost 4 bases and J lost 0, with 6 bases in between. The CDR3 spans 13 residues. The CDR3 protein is CASSSRLNTEAFF. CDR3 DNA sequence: TGTGCCAGCAGTTCCAGGCTGAACACTGAAGCTTTCTTT.

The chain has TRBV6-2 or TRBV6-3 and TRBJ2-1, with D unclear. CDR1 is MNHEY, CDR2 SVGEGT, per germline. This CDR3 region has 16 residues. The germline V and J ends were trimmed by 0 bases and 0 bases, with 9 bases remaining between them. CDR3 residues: CASSYSLRSSYNEQFF. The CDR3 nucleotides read TGTGCCAGCAGTTACTCACTGAGAAGCTCCTACAATGAGCAGTTCTTC.

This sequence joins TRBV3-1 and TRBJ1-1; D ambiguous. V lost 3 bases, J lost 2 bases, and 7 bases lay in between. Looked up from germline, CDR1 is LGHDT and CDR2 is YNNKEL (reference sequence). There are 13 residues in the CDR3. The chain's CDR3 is CASSQNSNTEAFF. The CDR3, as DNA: TGTGCCAGCAGCCAGAATTCAAACACTGAAGCTTTCTTT.

The CDR3 here is CASRSRDSHTQYF. The DNA for the CDR3 is TGTGCCAGCAGAAGCCGGGACAGCCATACGCAGTATTTT. The chain has TRBV27 and TRBJ2-3, with 7 positions matching TRBD1. V shed 6 bases, J shed 7 bases, and the junction held 7 bases outside the gene matches. CDR3 length: 13 residues. From germline, CDR1 is MNHEY and CDR2 SMNVEV (reference sequence).

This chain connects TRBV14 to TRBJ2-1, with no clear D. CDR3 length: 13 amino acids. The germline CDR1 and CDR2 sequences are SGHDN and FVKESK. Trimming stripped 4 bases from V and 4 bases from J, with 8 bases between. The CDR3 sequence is CASSPGRYNEQFF. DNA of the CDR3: TGTGCCAGCAGCCCCGGACGATACAATGAGCAGTTCTTC.

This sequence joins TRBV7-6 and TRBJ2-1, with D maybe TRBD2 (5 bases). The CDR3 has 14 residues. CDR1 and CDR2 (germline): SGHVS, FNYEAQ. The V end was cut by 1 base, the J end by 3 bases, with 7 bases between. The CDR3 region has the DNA TGTGCCAGCAGCTTAGTGGGGAGCTACAATGAGCAGTTCTTC. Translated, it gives CASSLVGSYNEQFF. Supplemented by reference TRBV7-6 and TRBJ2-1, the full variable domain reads GAGVSQSPRYKVTKRGQDVALRCDPISGHVSLYWYRQALGQGPEFLTYFNYEAQQDKSGLPNDRFSAERPEGSISTLTIQRTEQRDSAMYRCASSLVGSYNEQFFGPGTRLTVL.

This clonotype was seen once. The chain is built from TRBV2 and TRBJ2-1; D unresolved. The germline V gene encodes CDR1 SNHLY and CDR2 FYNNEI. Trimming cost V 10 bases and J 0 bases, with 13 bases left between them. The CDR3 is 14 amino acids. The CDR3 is CANLKRSSYNEQFF. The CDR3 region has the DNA TGTGCCAACTTGAAGCGTAGCTCCTACAATGAGCAGTTCTTC.

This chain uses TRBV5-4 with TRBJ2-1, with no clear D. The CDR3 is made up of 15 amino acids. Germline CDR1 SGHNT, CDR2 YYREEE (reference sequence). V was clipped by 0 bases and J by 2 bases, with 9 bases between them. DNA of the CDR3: TGTGCCAGCAGCTTGGGAGGTTTCCCCTACAATGAGCAGTTCTTC. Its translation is CASSLGGFPYNEQFF.

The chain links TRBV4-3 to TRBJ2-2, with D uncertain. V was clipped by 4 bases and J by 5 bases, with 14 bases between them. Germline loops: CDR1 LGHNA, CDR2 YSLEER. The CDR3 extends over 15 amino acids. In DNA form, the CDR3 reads TGCGCCAGCAGCCTGAGAAAGGGCACAACCGGGGAGCTGTTTTTT. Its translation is CASSLRKGTTGELFF.

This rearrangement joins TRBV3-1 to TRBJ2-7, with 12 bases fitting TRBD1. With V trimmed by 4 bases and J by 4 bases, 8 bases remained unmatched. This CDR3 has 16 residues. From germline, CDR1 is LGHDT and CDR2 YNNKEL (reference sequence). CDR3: CASSPGGGQGAYEQYF. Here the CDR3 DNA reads TGTGCCAGCAGCCCAGGAGGGGGACAGGGGGCTTACGAGCAGTACTTC.

CDR3 nucleotide sequence: TGCGCCAGCAGCCAAGCGGCCAGGGGCCGGGTTAACACTGAAGCTTTCTTT. As protein: CASSQAARGRVNTEAFF. The chain couples TRBV4-1 to TRBJ1-1, with a weak D call TRBD1 (6 bases). Germline values: CDR1 MGHRA, CDR2 YSYEKL. Trimming took off 1 base at V and 2 bases at J, with 17 bases between the two ends. CDR3 length: 17 residues.

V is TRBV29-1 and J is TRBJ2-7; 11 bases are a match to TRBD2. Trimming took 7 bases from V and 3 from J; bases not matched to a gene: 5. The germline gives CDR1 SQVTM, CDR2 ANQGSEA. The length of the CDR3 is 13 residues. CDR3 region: CSAGTSGDYEQYF. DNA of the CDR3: TGCAGCGCCGGGACTAGCGGAGACTACGAGCAGTACTTC.

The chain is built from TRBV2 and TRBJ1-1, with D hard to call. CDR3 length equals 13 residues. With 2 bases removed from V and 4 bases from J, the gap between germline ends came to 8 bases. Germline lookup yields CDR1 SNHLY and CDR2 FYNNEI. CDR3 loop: CASSEQVITEAFF. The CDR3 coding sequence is TGTGCCAGCAGTGAACAGGTTATCACTGAAGCTTTCTTT.

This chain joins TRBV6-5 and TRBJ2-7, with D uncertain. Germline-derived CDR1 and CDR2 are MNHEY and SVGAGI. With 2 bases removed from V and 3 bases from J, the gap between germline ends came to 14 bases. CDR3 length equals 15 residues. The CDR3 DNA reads TGTGCCAGCAGTTACACATGGACGGATAACTACGAGCAGTACTTC. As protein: CASSYTWTDNYEQYF.

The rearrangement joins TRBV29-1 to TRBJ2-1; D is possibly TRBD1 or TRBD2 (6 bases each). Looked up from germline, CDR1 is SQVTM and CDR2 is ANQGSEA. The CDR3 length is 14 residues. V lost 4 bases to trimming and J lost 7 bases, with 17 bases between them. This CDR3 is CSVGISGAGNEQFF. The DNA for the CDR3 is TGCAGCGTTGGAATCTCGGGGGCTGGGAATGAGCAGTTCTTC.

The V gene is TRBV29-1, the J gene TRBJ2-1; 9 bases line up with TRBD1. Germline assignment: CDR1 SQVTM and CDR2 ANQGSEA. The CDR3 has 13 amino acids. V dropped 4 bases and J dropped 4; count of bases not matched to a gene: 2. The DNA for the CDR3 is TGCAGCGTTGGACAGGGGGTTTACAATGAGCAGTTCTTC. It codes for CSVGQGVYNEQFF.

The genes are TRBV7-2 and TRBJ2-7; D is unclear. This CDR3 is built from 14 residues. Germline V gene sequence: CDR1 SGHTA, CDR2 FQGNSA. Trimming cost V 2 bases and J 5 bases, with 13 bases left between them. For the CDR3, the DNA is TGTGCCAGCAGCTTACTTCTAGACGGACACGAGCAGTACTTC. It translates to CASSLLLDGHEQYF.

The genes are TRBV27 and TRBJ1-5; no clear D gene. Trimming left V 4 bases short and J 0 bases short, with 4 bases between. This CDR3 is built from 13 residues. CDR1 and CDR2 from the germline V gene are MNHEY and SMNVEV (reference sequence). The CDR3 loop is CASSYTSNQPQHF. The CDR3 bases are TGTGCCAGCAGTTACACTAGCAATCAGCCCCAGCATTTT.

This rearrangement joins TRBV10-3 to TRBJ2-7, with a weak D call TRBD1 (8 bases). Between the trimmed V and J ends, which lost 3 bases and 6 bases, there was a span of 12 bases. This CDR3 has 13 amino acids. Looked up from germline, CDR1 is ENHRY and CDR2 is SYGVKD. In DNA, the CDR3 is TGTGCCATCAGTGAACAGGGGGAGGGCGAGCAGTACTTC. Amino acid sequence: CAISEQGEGEQYF.

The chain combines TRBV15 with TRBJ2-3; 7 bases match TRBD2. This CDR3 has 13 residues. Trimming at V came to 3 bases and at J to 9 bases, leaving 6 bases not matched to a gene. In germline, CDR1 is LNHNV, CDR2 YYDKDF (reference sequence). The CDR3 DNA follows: TGTGCCACCAGCAGCGACCCTAGCGGCACGCAGTATTTT. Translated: CATSSDPSGTQYF.

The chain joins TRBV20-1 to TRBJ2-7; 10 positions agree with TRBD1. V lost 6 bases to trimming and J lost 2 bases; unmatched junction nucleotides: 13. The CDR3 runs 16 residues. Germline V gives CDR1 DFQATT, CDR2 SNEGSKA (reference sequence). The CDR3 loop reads CSAGKLPGQGTYEQYF. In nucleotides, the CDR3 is TGCAGTGCCGGAAAATTACCGGGACAGGGGACCTACGAGCAGTACTTC.